Following are 18 T cell receptor beta chains from one sample sequenced in a study of cytomegalovirus exposure and HLA in healthy donors. It was with 60 Vbeta and 13 Jbeta primers that the PCR ran. Libraries were prepared by immunoSEQ multiplex PCR; TCRdb keeps only in-frame clonotypes and omits some of them. This table has around 95,000 clones, approximately 76% appearing once. Sequencing used PBMCs. Receptors were obtained from a man aged 30-40 years in good health and CMV-seropositive.

The chain recombines TRBV18 with TRBJ1-2; 8 bases match TRBD1. Germline values: CDR1 KGHSH, CDR2 LQKENI. Unmatched junction bases numbered 4, after V lost 3 bases and J lost 4 bases. The CDR3 consists of 14 residues. CDR3 region: CASSPTGVAYGYTF. For the CDR3, the DNA is TGTGCCAGCTCACCGACAGGGGTGGCCTATGGCTACACCTTC.

There are a few counts of this clone. The chain is built from TRBV12-5 and TRBJ2-7; no clear D. Germline V gene sequence: CDR1 LGHNT, CDR2 FRNRAP. The V end lost 1 base, the J end lost 4 bases, and 8 bases lay between the germline ends. CDR3 length equals 13 residues. CDR3 in amino acids: CASGLGPGYEQYF. The CDR3 DNA sequence: TGTGCTAGTGGTTTGGGCCCCGGTTACGAGCAGTACTTC.

The sample holds a few counts of this clone. The chain combines TRBV9 with TRBJ1-3; 7 positions match TRBD1. The CDR3 totals 15 residues. Germline values: CDR1 SGDLS, CDR2 YYNGEE. V lost 3 bases, J lost 4 bases, and 7 bases stayed unmatched. The CDR3 DNA follows: TGTGCCAGCAGCGAACAGGGGTATTCGGGAAACACCATATATTTT. Translating it yields CASSEQGYSGNTIYF. Full variable domain (rest looked up from reference TRBV9 and TRBJ1-3): DSGVTQTPKHLITATGQRVTLRCSPRSGDLSVYWYQQSLDQGLQFLIQYYNGEERAKGNILERFSAQQFPDLHSELNLSSLELGDSALYFCASSEQGYSGNTIYFGEGSWLTVV.

This rearrangement joins TRBV6-5 to TRBJ2-7, with 10 bases aligning to TRBD2. The V gene's germline CDR1 is MNHEY and CDR2 SVGAGI. J was trimmed by 5 bases and V by 2 bases; bases with no gene match: 6. The CDR3 loop spans 15 amino acids. The CDR3 loop reads CASSYQAGGPHEQYF. The DNA of the CDR3 is TGTGCCAGCAGTTACCAAGCGGGGGGGCCCCACGAGCAGTACTTC.

There are a few counts of this clone. V and J are TRBV15 and TRBJ2-7; tentative D call: TRBD2 (5 bases). Looked up from germline, CDR1 is LNHNV and CDR2 is YYDKDF (reference sequence). The CDR3 covers 14 residues. Trimming removed 5 bases from V and 2 bases from J, with 13 bases in between. The CDR3 reads CATSRGPGTYEQYF. The CDR3 DNA reads as TGTGCCACCAGCCGAGGACCGGGAACCTACGAGCAGTACTTC.

The chain recombines TRBV19 with TRBJ2-5; TRBD2 matches 9 bases. The CDR3 is 14 residues long. J lost 7 bases, V lost 5 bases, and 8 bases had no gene match. The germline V gene has CDR1 LNHDA and CDR2 SQIVND (reference sequence). The CDR3 DNA sequence: TGTGCCAGTAGTTCTAGCGGGACCGCAGGGACCCAGTACTTC. Its translation: CASSSSGTAGTQYF.

The CDR3 coding sequence is TGTGCCAGTAGTACAGCACCGGGACACCTCTACGAGCAGTACTTC. Residues: CASSTAPGHLYEQYF. The chain employs TRBV19 and TRBJ2-7; a possible D gene is TRBD1 (6 bases). Trimming removed 4 bases at V and 3 bases at J, with 16 bases between. The CDR3 runs to 15 residues. The germline V gene has CDR1 LNHDA and CDR2 SQIVND (reference sequence).

This chain connects TRBV11-1 to TRBJ2-3, with 9 bases lining up with TRBD2. Losses at the gene ends were 3 bases for V and 3 bases for J; bases not matched to a gene: 4. The CDR3 has 15 amino acids. Germline V CDR1 and CDR2: SGHAT, FQDESV (reference sequence). Here the CDR3 reads CASSLTSGQTDTQYF. The CDR3 coding sequence is TGTGCCAGCAGCTTGACTAGCGGCCAAACAGATACGCAGTATTTT.

Only a few counts were recorded for this clone. This chain uses TRBV7-9 with TRBJ1-1; D possibly corresponds to TRBD1 (5 bases). Trimming took off 3 bases at V and 0 bases at J, with 8 bases between the two ends. Germline V gene sequence: CDR1 SEHNR, CDR2 FQNEAQ (reference sequence). CDR3 length equals 14 residues. The CDR3 DNA reads as TGTGCCAGCAGCTTGCAGGGTATGAACACTGAAGCTTTCTTT. Translated: CASSLQGMNTEAFF.

This clone was found once. The chain is built from TRBV23-1 and TRBJ1-4, with 7 bases matching TRBD1. TRBV23-1 is designated an ORF whose function remains uncertain. The CDR3 sequence is 15 residues long. V was pared by 6 bases and J by 5 bases, with 9 bases of the junction left unmatched. CDR3 loop: CASSPKGTDNEKLFF. The CDR3 DNA follows: TGCGCCAGCAGCCCAAAGGGGACAGACAATGAAAAACTGTTTTTT.

The chain employs TRBV6-5 and TRBJ2-5; 12 nucleotides match TRBD2. CDR1 MNHEY and CDR2 SVGAGI come from the germline V gene. V was pared by 2 bases and J by 5 bases, with 3 bases of the junction left unmatched. This CDR3 has 15 residues. The DNA for the CDR3 is TGTGCCAGCAGTTACACTAGCGGGGGGAGGGAGACCCAGTACTTC. Encoded protein: CASSYTSGGRETQYF.

The chain has TRBV30 and TRBJ2-3; 15 bases align to TRBD2. V lost 0 bases and J lost 6; bases outside the gene matches: 7. CDR1 and CDR2 (germline): GTSNPN, SVGIG (reference sequence). This CDR3 is 17 amino acids long. CDR3 sequence (DNA): TGTGCCTGGAGTGTAGGACTAGCGGGGGGGCGGTGGGATACGCAGTATTTT. This gives the protein CAWSVGLAGGRWDTQYF.

V and J are TRBV4-1 and TRBJ1-4; D might be TRBD1 (6 bases). The CDR3 has 16 amino acids. The V end lost 4 bases, the J end lost 5 bases, and 17 bases lay between the germline ends. CDR1 is MGHRA and CDR2 is YSYEKL in the germline V gene. This chain's CDR3 is CASSLGTTPANEKLFF. The CDR3 DNA is TGCGCCAGCAGCCTCGGGACAACTCCCGCAAATGAAAAACTGTTTTTT.

The CDR3 loop is CASSFTGGSNHEQYF. In nucleotides, the CDR3 is TGCGCCAGCAGCTTTACGGGGGGCTCCAATCACGAGCAGTACTTC. The chain employs TRBV5-1 and TRBJ2-7; maybe TRBD2 (7 bases). Germline V CDR1 and CDR2: SGHRS, YFSETQ. The CDR3 consists of 15 residues. The V end lost 2 bases, the J end lost 5 bases, and 17 bases lay between the germline ends.

In regard to this clone: Other DNA sequences in this specimen translate into the identical CDR3. The chain joins TRBV30 to TRBJ2-3; 9 bases agree with TRBD2. Per germline, CDR1 GTSNPN and CDR2 SVGIG (reference sequence). V trimming: 1 base; J trimming: 0 bases; junction bases outside the gene matches: 2. The CDR3 is made up of 15 amino acids. The CDR3 here is CAWSGGGASTDTQYF. Here the CDR3 DNA reads TGTGCCTGGAGTGGCGGGGGGGCCAGCACAGATACGCAGTATTTT.

The rearrangement links TRBV9 to TRBJ2-1; TRBD2 is a possible D gene (7 bases). The CDR3 contains 13 residues. Looked up from germline, CDR1 is SGDLS and CDR2 is YYNGEE. Trimming left V 7 bases short and J 8 bases short, with 16 bases between. The CDR3 spells CASGGGPMDEQFF. The CDR3 DNA is TGTGCCAGCGGGGGGGGGCCTATGGATGAGCAGTTCTTC.

The genes are TRBV5-8 and TRBJ2-1, with D perhaps matching TRBD2 (6 bases). Germline assignment: CDR1 SGHTS and CDR2 YDEGEE. V was trimmed by 4 bases and J by 3 bases, leaving 14 bases between them. This CDR3 region has 15 residues. CDR3: CASSPGLSYYNEQFF. The CDR3 DNA reads as TGTGCCAGCAGCCCGGGACTGTCCTACTACAATGAGCAGTTCTTC.

With respect to this clone: In the same sample, other DNA sequences code for this CDR3. This rearrangement joins TRBV27 to TRBJ2-3; 10 nucleotides align to TRBD1. The CDR3 runs to 16 residues. The junction had 12 bases not matched to a gene; V was cut back by 6 bases and J by 6 bases. Germline V gene lookup returns CDR1 MNHEY and CDR2 SMNVEV (reference sequence). CDR3 sequence: CASRRKGQGNTDTQYF. Written as DNA, the CDR3 is TGTGCCAGCAGACGGAAGGGACAGGGGAACACGGATACGCAGTATTTT.